This T cell receptor (beta chain) was sequenced for a study of shared clonotypes between healthy human individuals. Study donors comprised healthy, HIV-negative adults devoid of recent acute infection or vaccination. Donors, without exception, were Caucasian adults residing in Nashville, Tennessee. Germline CDR1 is SGDLS and CDR2 is YYNGEE. This CDR3 region has 14 residues. V dropped 3 bases and J dropped 1 base, with 9 bases sitting between them. This table comes from immunoSEQ multiplex PCR, and its TCRdb copy is limited to in-frame clones, with some not included. The sample holds around 530,000 clones, around 78% seen once. General study points: Limitation of the genetic and exposure-history diversity represented came from the few donors. Sampling involved blood alone; tissue repertoires likely differ.

With regard to this clone: Its matching antigen is unknown.

The TCR sequence derives from a woman aged 40 to 49 in good health. Some clones in this sample may be carry-over from other donors' samples. The V gene is TRBV9, the J gene TRBJ2-3, with D tentatively TRBD2 (6 bases). Sequencing was carried out using PBMCs. The CDR3: CASSASSGTDTQYF. The DNA of the CDR3 is TGTGCCAGCAGCGCGTCTAGCGGCACAGATACGCAGTATTTT.